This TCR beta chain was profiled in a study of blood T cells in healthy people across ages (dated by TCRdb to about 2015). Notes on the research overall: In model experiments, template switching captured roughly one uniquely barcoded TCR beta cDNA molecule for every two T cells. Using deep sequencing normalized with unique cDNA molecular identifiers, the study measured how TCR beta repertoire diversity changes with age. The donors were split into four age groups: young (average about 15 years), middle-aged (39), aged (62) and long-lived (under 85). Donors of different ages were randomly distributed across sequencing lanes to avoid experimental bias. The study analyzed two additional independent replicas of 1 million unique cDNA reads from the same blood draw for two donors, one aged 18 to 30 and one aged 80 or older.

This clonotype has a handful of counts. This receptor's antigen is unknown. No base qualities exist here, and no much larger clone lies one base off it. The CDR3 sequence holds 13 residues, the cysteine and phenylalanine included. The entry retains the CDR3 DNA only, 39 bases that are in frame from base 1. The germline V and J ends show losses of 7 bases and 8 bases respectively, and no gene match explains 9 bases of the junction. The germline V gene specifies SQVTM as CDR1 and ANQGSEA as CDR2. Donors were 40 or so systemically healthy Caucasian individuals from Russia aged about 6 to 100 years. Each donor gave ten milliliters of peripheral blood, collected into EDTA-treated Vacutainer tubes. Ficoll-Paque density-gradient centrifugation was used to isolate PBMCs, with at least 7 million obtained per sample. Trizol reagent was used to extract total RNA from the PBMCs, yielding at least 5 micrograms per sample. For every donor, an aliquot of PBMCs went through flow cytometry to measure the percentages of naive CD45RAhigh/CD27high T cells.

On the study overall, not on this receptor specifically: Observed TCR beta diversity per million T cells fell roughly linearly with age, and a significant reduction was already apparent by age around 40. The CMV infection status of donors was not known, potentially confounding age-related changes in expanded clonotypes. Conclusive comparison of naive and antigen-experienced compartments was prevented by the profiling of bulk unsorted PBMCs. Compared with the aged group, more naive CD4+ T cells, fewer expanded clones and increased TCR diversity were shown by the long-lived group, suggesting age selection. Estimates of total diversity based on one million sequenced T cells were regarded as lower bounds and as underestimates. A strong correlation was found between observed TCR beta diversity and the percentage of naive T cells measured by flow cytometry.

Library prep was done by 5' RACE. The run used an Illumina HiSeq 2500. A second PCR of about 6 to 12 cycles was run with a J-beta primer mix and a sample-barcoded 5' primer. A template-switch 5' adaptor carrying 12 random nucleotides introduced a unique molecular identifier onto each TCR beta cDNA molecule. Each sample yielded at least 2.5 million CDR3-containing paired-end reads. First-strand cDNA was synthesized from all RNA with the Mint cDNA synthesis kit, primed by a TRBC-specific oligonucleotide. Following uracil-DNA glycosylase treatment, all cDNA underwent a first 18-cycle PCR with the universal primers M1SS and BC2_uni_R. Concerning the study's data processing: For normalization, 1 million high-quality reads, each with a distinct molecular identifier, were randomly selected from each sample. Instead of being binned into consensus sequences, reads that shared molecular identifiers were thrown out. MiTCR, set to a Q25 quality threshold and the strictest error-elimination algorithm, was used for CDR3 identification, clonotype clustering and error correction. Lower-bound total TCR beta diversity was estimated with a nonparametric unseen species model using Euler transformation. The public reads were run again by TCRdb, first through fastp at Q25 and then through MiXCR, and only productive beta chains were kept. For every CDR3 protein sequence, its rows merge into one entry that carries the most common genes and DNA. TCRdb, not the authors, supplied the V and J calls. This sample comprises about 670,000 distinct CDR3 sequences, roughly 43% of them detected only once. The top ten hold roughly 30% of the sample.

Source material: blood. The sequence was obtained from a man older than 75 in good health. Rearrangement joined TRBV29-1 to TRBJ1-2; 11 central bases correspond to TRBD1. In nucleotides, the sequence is TGCAGCGCAGAGCGGGACAGGGGGTACGGCTACACCTTC. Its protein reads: CSAERDRGYGYTF.